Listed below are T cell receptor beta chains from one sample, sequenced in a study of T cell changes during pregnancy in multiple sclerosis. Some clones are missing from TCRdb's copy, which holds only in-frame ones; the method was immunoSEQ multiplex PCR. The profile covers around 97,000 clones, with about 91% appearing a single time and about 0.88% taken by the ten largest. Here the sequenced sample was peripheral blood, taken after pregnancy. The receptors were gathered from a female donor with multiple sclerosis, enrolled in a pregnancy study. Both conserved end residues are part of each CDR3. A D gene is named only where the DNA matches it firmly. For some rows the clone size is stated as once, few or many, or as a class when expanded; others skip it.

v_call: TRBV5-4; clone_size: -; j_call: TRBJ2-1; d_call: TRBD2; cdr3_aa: CASSLYGLAGSLYNEQFF; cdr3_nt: TGTGCCAGCAGCTTGTACGGACTAGCGGGATCGTTATACAATGAGCAGTTCTTC
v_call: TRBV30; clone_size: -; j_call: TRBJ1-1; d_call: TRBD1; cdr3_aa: CAWIEGATSMDTEAFF; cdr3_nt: TGTGCCTGGATAGAGGGGGCGACTTCGATGGACACTGAAGCTTTCTTT
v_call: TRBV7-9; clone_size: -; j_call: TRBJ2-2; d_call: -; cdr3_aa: CASSLTSVRYTGELFF; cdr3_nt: TGTGCCAGCAGCTTAACGAGCGTGCGATACACCGGGGAGCTGTTTTTT
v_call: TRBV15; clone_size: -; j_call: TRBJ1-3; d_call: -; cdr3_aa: CATSRDVHSGNTIYF; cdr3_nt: TGTGCCACCAGCAGAGATGTCCACTCTGGAAACACCATATATTTT
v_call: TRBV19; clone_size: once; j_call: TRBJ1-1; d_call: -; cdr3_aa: CASSPFGGGPEAFF; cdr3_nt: TGTGCCAGTAGCCCCTTCGGGGGGGGCCCTGAAGCTTTCTTT
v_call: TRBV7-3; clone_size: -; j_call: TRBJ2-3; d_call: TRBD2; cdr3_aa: CASSLGGAADTQYF; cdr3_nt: TGTGCCAGCAGTCTCGGGGGGGCGGCGGATACGCAGTATTTT
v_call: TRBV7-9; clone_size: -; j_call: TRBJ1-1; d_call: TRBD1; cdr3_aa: CASSLRGTGRFTEAFF; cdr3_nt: TGTGCCAGCAGCTTAAGGGGGACAGGGCGGTTCACTGAAGCTTTCTTT
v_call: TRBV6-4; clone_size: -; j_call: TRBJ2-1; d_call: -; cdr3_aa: CASSDPAYNEQFF; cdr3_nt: TGTGCCAGCAGTGACCCAGCCTACAATGAGCAGTTCTTC
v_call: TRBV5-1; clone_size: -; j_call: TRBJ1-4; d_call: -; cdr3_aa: CASSFGGDHEKLFF; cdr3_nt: TGCGCCAGCAGCTTCGGGGGGGATCACGAAAAACTGTTTTTT
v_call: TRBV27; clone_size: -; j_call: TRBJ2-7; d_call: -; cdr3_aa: CASSSGSSSYEQYF; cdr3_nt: TGTGCCAGCAGTTCGGGGTCTAGCTCCTACGAGCAGTACTTC
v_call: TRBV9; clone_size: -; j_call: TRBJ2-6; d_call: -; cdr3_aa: CASSVGRAGANVLTF; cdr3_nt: TGTGCCAGCAGCGTGGGCAGGGCTGGGGCCAACGTCCTGACTTTC
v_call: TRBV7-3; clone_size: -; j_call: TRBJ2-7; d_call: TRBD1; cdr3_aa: CASSSAGTGPYEQYF; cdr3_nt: TGTGCCAGCAGCTCCGCCGGGACAGGGCCCTACGAGCAGTACTTC
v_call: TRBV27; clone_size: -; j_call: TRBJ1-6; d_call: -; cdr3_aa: CASSSPRESNSPLHF; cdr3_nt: TGTGCCAGCAGTTCCCCACGGGAATCGAATTCACCCCTCCACTTT
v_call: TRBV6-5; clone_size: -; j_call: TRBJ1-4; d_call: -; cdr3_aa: CASKRQGGEKLFF; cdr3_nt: TGTGCCAGTAAACGGCAGGGAGGTGAAAAACTGTTTTTT
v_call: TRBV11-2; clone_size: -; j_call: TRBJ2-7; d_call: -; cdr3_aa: CASSGGLGSYEQYF; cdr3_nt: TGTGCCAGCAGCGGGGGACTTGGGTCCTACGAGCAGTACTTC
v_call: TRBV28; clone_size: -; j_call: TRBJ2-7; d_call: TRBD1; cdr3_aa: CASSSLGQGRPGEQYF; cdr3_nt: TGTGCCAGCAGTTCTCTCGGACAGGGAAGGCCGGGCGAGCAGTACTTC
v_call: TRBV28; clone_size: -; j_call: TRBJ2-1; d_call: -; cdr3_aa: CASSLLEQANAFF; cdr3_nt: TGTGCCAGCAGTTTATTGGAACAGGCGAATGCGTTCTTC
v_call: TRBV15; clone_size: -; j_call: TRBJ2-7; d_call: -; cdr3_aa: CATSREQGSVYEQYF; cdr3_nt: TGTGCCACCAGCAGAGAGCAGGGGTCGGTCTACGAGCAGTACTTC
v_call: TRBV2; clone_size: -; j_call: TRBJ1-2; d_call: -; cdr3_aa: CASEAGLNYGYTF; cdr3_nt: TGTGCCAGCGAGGCAGGACTGAACTATGGCTACACCTTC
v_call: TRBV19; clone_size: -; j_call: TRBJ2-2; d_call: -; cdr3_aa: CASSISPGTNTGELFF; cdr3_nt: TGTGCCAGTAGTATATCTCCGGGAACGAACACCGGGGAGCTGTTTTTT